What follows are 26 T cell receptor beta chains derived from one specimen sequenced in a study of post-analysis software for immune sequencing data. Study results and caveats: A few TRBV segments (TRBV5-6, TRBV5-1 and TRBV20-1 among them) occurred more frequently in patients than in controls.

Built from TCR beta cDNA, the libraries had unique molecular identifiers in them. One entry per CDR3 protein results from TCRdb running MiXCR on the PCR reads. The top ten hold approximately 4.2% of the sample, which has some 890,000 distinct CDR3 sequences, about 53% seen once. These receptors' targets are unknown. Sequencing input: blood. The origin of the receptors is a girl aged 10 to 17 with multiple sclerosis.

This chain joins TRBV5-1 and TRBJ2-3, with TRBD2 matching 14 bases. This CDR3 is 17 amino acids long. Germline-derived CDR1 and CDR2 are SGHRS and YFSETQ. Trimming cost V 5 bases and J 4 bases; bases outside gene matches: 9. The CDR3 reads CASSLGGLAGVPDTQYF. The CDR3 DNA reads as TGCGCCAGCAGTCTGGGGGGACTAGCGGGAGTCCCAGATACGCAGTATTTT. Variable domain in full (rest from reference TRBV5-1 and TRBJ2-3): KAGVTQTPRYLIKTRGQQVTLSCSPISGHRSVSWYQQTPGQGLQFLFEYFSETQRNKGNFPGRFSGRQFSNSRSEMNVSTLELGDSALYLCASSLGGLAGVPDTQYFGPGTRLTVL.

This chain links TRBV5-6 with TRBJ1-1, with D hard to call. This CDR3 has 15 residues. The V end lost 3 bases, the J end lost 5 bases, and 17 bases lay between the germline ends. CDR1 is SGHDT and CDR2 is YYEEEE in the germline V gene. The CDR3 DNA reads as TGTGCCAGCAGCTGGCTTAGGGCGCCGGCAACTGAAGCTTTCTTT. It translates to CASSWLRAPATEAFF.

The chain recombines TRBV14 with TRBJ2-7; possibly TRBD1 or TRBD2 for D (5 bases each). Germline CDR1 is SGHDN and CDR2 is FVKESK. Trimming cost V 4 bases and J 2 bases, with 6 bases left between them. This CDR3 is built from 12 residues. The chain's CDR3 is CASSRDAYEQYF. DNA of the CDR3: TGTGCCAGCAGCCGGGACGCCTACGAGCAGTACTTC.

The rearrangement uses TRBV29-1 and TRBJ1-2; the D is unclear. Germline CDR1 is SQVTM and CDR2 is ANQGSEA. The CDR3 covers 11 residues. Trimming removed 2 bases at V and 6 bases at J, with 7 bases between. The CDR3 region is CSVERADGYTF. DNA of the CDR3: TGCAGCGTTGAAAGGGCAGATGGCTACACCTTC.

The chain employs TRBV12-3 or TRBV12-4 and TRBJ2-5; 13 bases are a match to TRBD2. Germline trimming cut 5 bases from V and 5 bases from J; bases unmatched to any gene: 11. This CDR3 contains 17 residues. The CDR3 protein is CASSPGTSGINPETQYF. DNA of the CDR3: TGTGCCAGCAGTCCCGGGACTAGCGGGATCAACCCGGAGACCCAGTACTTC.

V gene TRBV2 combines with J gene TRBJ2-5; the D gene is possibly TRBD1 (5 bases). Germline loops: CDR1 SNHLY, CDR2 FYNNEI. CDR3 length equals 13 residues. Trimming shortened V by 2 bases and J by 5 bases, and 9 bases separated the two germline ends. The CDR3 region has the DNA TGTGCCAGCAGTGAAAGGGGTCGGGAGACCCAGTACTTC. Translating it yields CASSERGRETQYF.

The genes are TRBV6-5 and TRBJ2-6; tentatively, D is TRBD2 (5 bases). The ends were cut back, 0 bases at V and 4 bases at J, with 10 bases in the middle. There are 16 residues in the CDR3. The germline V gene encodes CDR1 MNHEY and CDR2 SVGAGI. The CDR3 here is CASSYSRGRGANVLTF. The CDR3 region has the DNA TGTGCCAGCAGTTACTCTCGGGGTAGGGGGGCCAACGTCCTGACTTTC.

CDR3 in amino acids: CATLDPNRNKQFF. The CDR3 DNA reads TGTGCCACCCTGGACCCGAATCGGAATAAGCAGTTCTTC. The chain recombines TRBV6-5 with TRBJ2-1; no clear D. CDR1 is MNHEY, CDR2 SVGAGI, per germline. Trimming removed 10 bases from V and 11 bases from J, with 21 bases in between. CDR3 length equals 13 residues.

This chain connects TRBV20-1 to TRBJ2-3, with 11 bases that match TRBD2. The V and J ends lost 0 bases and 3 bases, in that order; junction bases with no gene match: 5. Germline V lookup: CDR1 DFQATT, CDR2 SNEGSKA (reference sequence). The CDR3 length is 16 residues. This CDR3 reads CSARDRLAGRTDTQYF. In nucleotides, the CDR3 is TGCAGTGCTAGAGACCGACTAGCGGGAAGGACAGATACGCAGTATTTT.

The chain has TRBV5-1 and TRBJ2-7; D may be TRBD1 or TRBD2 (6 bases each). CDR3 size: 14 residues. Trimming left V 4 bases short and J 0 bases short, with 11 bases between. CDR1 and CDR2 from the germline V gene are SGHRS and YFSETQ. CDR3 sequence: CASSEGGGSYEQYF. The CDR3 nucleotides read TGCGCCAGCAGCGAAGGGGGAGGCTCCTACGAGCAGTACTTC.

There are a few counts of this clonotype. This chain connects TRBV6-1 to TRBJ1-2; tentatively, D is TRBD1 (5 bases). CDR1 is MNHNS and CDR2 is SASEGT in the germline V gene. Trimming left V 0 bases short and J 7 bases short, with 27 bases between. The CDR3 totals 19 residues. CDR3 amino acids: CASSEALLRARAGRRGYTF. The CDR3, as DNA: TGTGCCAGCAGTGAAGCGCTTCTCAGGGCCCGGGCAGGTCGCCGTGGCTACACCTTC.

The V and J genes are TRBV5-1 and TRBJ2-3; the D is unclear. The CDR3 runs to 14 residues. Germline assignment: CDR1 SGHRS and CDR2 YFSETQ. V was clipped by 4 bases and J by 1 base, with 10 bases between them. DNA for the CDR3: TGCGCCAGCAGCCCGGTCGTTGGCACAGATACGCAGTATTTT. It specifies CASSPVVGTDTQYF.

The chain combines TRBV5-1 with TRBJ2-1, with 9 bases aligning to TRBD2. J gave up 4 bases and V 4 bases, and 12 bases lay outside the gene matches. The CDR3 is 17 amino acids. Germline V gene sequence: CDR1 SGHRS, CDR2 YFSETQ. The CDR3 DNA reads as TGCGCCAGCAGCCCAAGACTCGCGGGAGGGATATACAATGAGCAGTTCTTC. Translating it yields CASSPRLAGGIYNEQFF.

There are a few counts of this clonotype. This chain links TRBV15 with TRBJ2-3; D unclear. Trimming cost V 2 bases and J 0 bases, with 9 bases left between them. This CDR3 spans 15 amino acids. Germline V lookup: CDR1 LNHNV, CDR2 YYDKDF (reference sequence). The CDR3 sequence is CATSRLSSSTDTQYF. The CDR3 DNA is TGTGCCACCAGCAGATTAAGCTCTAGCACAGATACGCAGTATTTT.

V usage is TRBV5-6 and J usage is TRBJ2-5; TRBD1 or TRBD2 may be the D gene (5 bases each). Trimming left V 2 bases short and J 1 base short, with 18 bases between. The germline V gene has CDR1 SGHDT and CDR2 YYEEEE. There are 17 residues in the CDR3. The CDR3 sequence: CASSFWSGTRRQETQYF. CDR3 bases: TGTGCCAGCAGCTTCTGGTCTGGGACCCGACGCCAAGAGACCCAGTACTTC.

In this sample, this clonotype turned up a few times. The chain combines TRBV5-1 with TRBJ2-1; D is unresolved. This CDR3 has 16 amino acids. Per the germline V gene, CDR1 is SGHRS and CDR2 is YFSETQ. Trimming shortened V by 1 base and J by 6 bases, and 17 bases separated the two germline ends. CDR3: CASSLNLRTTGNEQFF. Written as DNA, the CDR3 is TGCGCCAGCAGCTTGAATTTAAGGACGACGGGCAATGAGCAGTTCTTC.

The sample holds a few counts of this clonotype. The CDR3 DNA sequence: TGCAGTGCTACTAGCGGGCCATTCCACTACGAGCAGTACTTC. Encoded protein: CSATSGPFHYEQYF. J is TRBJ2-7 and V is TRBV20-1, with 8 bases matching TRBD2. J gave up 3 bases and V 4 bases, and 8 bases lay outside the gene matches. The CDR3 length is 14 residues. Germline assignment: CDR1 DFQATT and CDR2 SNEGSKA (reference sequence).

Points on this clonotype: A read error may produce the germline difference seen at one junction end. This sequence joins TRBV12-3 or TRBV12-4 and TRBJ2-6; no definite D call. The CDR3 length is 17 residues. The CDR3 loop is CASSLGDGTSGANVLTF. The CDR3 region has the DNA TGTGCCAGCAGCTTAGGAGATGGTACCTCTGGGGCCAACGTCCTGACTTTC.

This clonotype was recorded a few times. The J gene is TRBJ2-1, the V gene TRBV20-1; D is unresolved. The ends were cut back, 2 bases at V and 4 bases at J, with 6 bases in the middle. CDR3 size: 12 residues. Germline CDR1 is DFQATT and CDR2 is SNEGSKA (reference sequence). This CDR3 reads CSARPYYNEQFF. The CDR3 DNA is TGCAGTGCTAGACCTTATTACAATGAGCAGTTCTTC.

This clonotype was recorded a few times. The genes are TRBV9 and TRBJ2-1, with D possibly TRBD2 on 6 matching bases. CDR1 is SGDLS, CDR2 YYNGEE, per germline. The CDR3 loop spans 16 amino acids. Trimming stripped 3 bases from V and 3 bases from J, with 16 bases between. The CDR3 loop is CASSDGGTRDYNEQFF. Written as DNA, the CDR3 is TGTGCCAGCAGCGACGGGGGAACGCGGGACTACAATGAGCAGTTCTTC.

This chain connects TRBV30 to TRBJ2-7; TRBD2 aligns across 9 bases. V lost 2 bases and J lost 6; bases outside the gene matches: 11. Germline V gene sequence: CDR1 GTSNPN, CDR2 SVGIG (reference sequence). The CDR3 length is 15 residues. This CDR3 is CAWSTPGLAASEQYF. CDR3 in DNA: TGTGCCTGGAGTACCCCGGGACTAGCAGCCTCCGAGCAGTACTTC. Drawing the rest from reference TRBV30 and TRBJ2-7, the complete variable domain is SQTIHQWPATLVQPVGSPLSLECTVEGTSNPNLYWYRQAAGRGLQLLFYSVGIGQISSEVPQNLSASRPQDRQFILSSKKLLLSDSGFYLCAWSTPGLAASEQYFGPGTRLTVT.

The chain employs TRBV7-8 and TRBJ2-5, with D maybe TRBD2 (5 bases). The better agreement between TRBJ2-7 and the DNA end casts doubt on the J call. The CDR3 is made up of 16 amino acids. Germline loops: CDR1 SGHVS, CDR2 FQNEAQ. CDR3 in amino acids: CASSPPGADLSYEQYF. The DNA for the CDR3 is TGTGCCAGCAGCCCCCCCGGAGCGGATCTCTCCTACGAGCAGTACTTC.

This clonotype was detected only a few times. The rearrangement uses TRBV20-1 and TRBJ2-1; D call uncertain. There are 12 residues in the CDR3. Germline V lookup: CDR1 DFQATT, CDR2 SNEGSKA (reference sequence). The ends were cut back, 1 base at V and 7 bases at J, with 8 bases in the middle. This CDR3 is CSARVLGNEQFF. In nucleotides, the CDR3 is TGCAGTGCTAGAGTTTTGGGGAATGAGCAGTTCTTC.

The chain carries TRBV7-9 and TRBJ2-7; D possibly corresponds to TRBD1 (7 bases). The CDR3 loop spans 15 amino acids. The V gene's germline CDR1 is SEHNR and CDR2 FQNEAQ (reference sequence). Trimming stripped 5 bases from V and 5 bases from J, with 19 bases between. The chain's CDR3 is CASSRGGTDLHEQYF. The CDR3 DNA follows: TGTGCCAGCAGCCGGGGCGGGACAGACCTCCACGAGCAGTACTTC.

This chain's CDR3 is CASGLGSGKTQYF. The CDR3 DNA sequence: TGCGCCAGCGGTCTCGGGTCGGGGAAGACCCAGTACTTC. V and J are TRBV10-1 and TRBJ2-7; D is perhaps TRBD2 (5 bases). The J call is doubtful: the DNA matches TRBJ2-5 better. The CDR3 is made up of 13 amino acids. From germline, CDR1 is WNHNN and CDR2 SYGVQD (reference sequence).

J is TRBJ2-7 and V is TRBV3-1; D may be TRBD1 (6 bases). This CDR3 is built from 14 residues. Germline V gene data show CDR1 as LGHDT and CDR2 as YNNKEL (reference sequence). V shed 6 bases and J shed 2 bases, with 14 bases lying between them. The CDR3: CASRPRGVAYEQYF. The CDR3 bases are TGTGCCAGCAGACCCAGGGGAGTCGCCTACGAGCAGTACTTC.